This T cell receptor (beta chain) stems from a study of CD8 T cells in Susac syndrome. cDNA came from around 0.54 to 1 ug RNA primed by random hexamers. MiXCR, applied by TCRdb to the immunoSEQ multiplex PCR reads, yields one record per CDR3 protein. The sample carries over 350,000 distinct CDR3 sequences, more than 70% recorded once. What was sequenced was CD8+ T cells from PBMCs. The TCR was taken from a human donor with multiple sclerosis.

CDR3 sequence: CAWSVWGLNAYEQYF. CDR3 DNA sequence: TGTGCCTGGAGTGTATGGGGGCTGAATGCCTACGAGCAGTACTTC. This rearrangement joins TRBV30 to TRBJ2-7; possible D gene TRBD1, 6 bases. V was shortened by 0 bases and J by 2 bases, with 14 bases between the two germline ends. Germline loops: CDR1 GTSNPN, CDR2 SVGIG (reference sequence). CDR3 length: 15 amino acids.